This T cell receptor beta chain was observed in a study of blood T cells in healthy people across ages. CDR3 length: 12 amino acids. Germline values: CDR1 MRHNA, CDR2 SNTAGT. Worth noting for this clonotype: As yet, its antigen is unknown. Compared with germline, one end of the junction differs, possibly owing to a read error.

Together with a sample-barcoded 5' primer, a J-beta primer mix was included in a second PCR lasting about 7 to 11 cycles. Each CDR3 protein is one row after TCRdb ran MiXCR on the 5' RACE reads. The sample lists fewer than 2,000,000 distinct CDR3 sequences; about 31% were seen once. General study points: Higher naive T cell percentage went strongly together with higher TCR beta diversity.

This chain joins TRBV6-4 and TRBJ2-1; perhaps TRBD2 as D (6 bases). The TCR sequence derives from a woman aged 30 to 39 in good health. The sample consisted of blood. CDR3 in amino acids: CAIGTSYNGQFF. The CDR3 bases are TGTGCCATTGGAACTAGCTACAATGGGCAGTTCTTC.